This T cell receptor beta chain was identified in a study of T cell repertoires in cytomegalovirus infection. V was shortened by 2 bases and J by 8 bases, with 26 bases between the two germline ends. This CDR3 is built from 18 residues. The V gene's germline CDR1 is MDHEN and CDR2 SYDVKM. TCRdb processed the reads anew with MiXCR; each CDR3 protein has one entry. The data show some 300,000 distinct CDR3 sequences, approximately 8.9% seen once. Overall study results and limits: Clonotypes of TCR beta that were HLA-C-restricted and CMV-specific dominated the ex vivo response.

As for this clonotype: The antigen is unknown.

The sequencing input was PBMCs. The receptor's source is a human donor in good health (CMV status not recorded). Some clones in this sample may be carry-over from other donors' samples. V gene TRBV28 combines with J gene TRBJ2-3; D not resolved. The CDR3 DNA follows: TGTGCCAGCAGTTTACGCCCCGGACGCGTTTCTATTGGAAGTACGCAGTATTTT. Encoded protein: CASSLRPGRVSIGSTQYF.